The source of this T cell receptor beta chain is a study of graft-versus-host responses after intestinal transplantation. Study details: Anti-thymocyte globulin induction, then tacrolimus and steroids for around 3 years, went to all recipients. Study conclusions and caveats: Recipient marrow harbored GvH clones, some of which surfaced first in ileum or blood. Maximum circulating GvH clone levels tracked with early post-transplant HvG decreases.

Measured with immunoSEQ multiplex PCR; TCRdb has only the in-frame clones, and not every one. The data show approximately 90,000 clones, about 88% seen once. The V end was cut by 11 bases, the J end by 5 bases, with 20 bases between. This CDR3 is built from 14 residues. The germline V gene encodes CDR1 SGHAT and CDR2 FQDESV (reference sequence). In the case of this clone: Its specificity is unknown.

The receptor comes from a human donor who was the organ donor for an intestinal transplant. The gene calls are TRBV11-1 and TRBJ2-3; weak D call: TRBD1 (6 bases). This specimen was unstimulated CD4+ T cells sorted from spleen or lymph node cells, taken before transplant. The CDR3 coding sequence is TGTGCCTGCCAGGAAGGACAGAACCGAGATACGCAGTATTTT. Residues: CACQEGQNRDTQYF. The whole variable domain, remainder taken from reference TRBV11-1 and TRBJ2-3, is EAEVAQSPRYKITEKSQAVAFWCDPISGHATLYWYRQILGQGPELLVQFQDESVVDDSQLPKDRFSAERLKGVDSTLKIQPAELGDSAMYLCACQEGQNRDTQYFGPGTRLTVL.